The T cell receptor (beta chain) described here comes from a study of Graves' ophthalmopathy and Graves' hyperthyroidism. Study-wide results and caveats: Ophthalmopathy was separated from stable hyperthyroidism by a 13-signature model with roughly 91% sensitivity and around 81% specificity.

The TCR beta CDR3 regions underwent amplification from RNA transcripts. An opening RT-PCR round employed HTBI primers and preceded a second-round multiplex PCR. TCRdb redid the calling of the multiplex PCR reads with MiXCR, one entry per CDR3 protein. Of over 650,000 distinct CDR3 sequences listed, about 38% are singletons. Trimming removed 5 bases from V and 0 bases from J, with 16 bases in between. Germline V gives CDR1 SEHNR, CDR2 FQNEAQ (reference sequence). The CDR3 has 17 amino acids. In donors with ophthalmopathy, activity was moderate-to-severe, with CAS ≥3, NOSPECS ≥4 and duration under 3 months. The PBMCs had their origin in less than 13 ml of fresh peripheral blood. On this clonotype: Its antigen is unidentified. This is likely a read error, given that the CDR3 carries no conserved phenylalanine or tryptophan at its end.

This TCR was sampled from an adult man with Graves' ophthalmopathy. The material sequenced was peripheral blood. The rearrangement joins TRBV7-9 to TRBJ1-4; TRBD1 is a possible D gene (5 bases). The CDR3 nucleotides read TGTGCCAGCAGCCAAGAAGCCCGACAGTCAACTAATGAAAAACTGTTTCTT. It codes for CASSQEARQSTNEKLFL.